In this sample, the clone carrying this T cell receptor beta chain turned up once. A read error may produce the germline difference seen at one junction end. These data come from a study of blood T cells in healthy people across ages. A J-beta primer mix and a sample-barcoded 5' primer were used in a second PCR of about 7 to 12 cycles. TCRdb reanalysed the 5' RACE reads using MiXCR and keeps one entry per CDR3 protein. Among over a million distinct CDR3 sequences listed, 55% to 75% were seen once. Sequencing used blood. The clonotype comes from a man aged 18-30 years in good health.

The CDR3 DNA sequence: TGTGCCAACAAGGCGGAGACGGCCCCCAGCAATGAGCCGTTCTTC. The encoded protein is CANKAETAPSNEPFF. The chain combines TRBV10-3 with TRBJ2-1; D not resolved. This CDR3 is 15 amino acids long. Germline V CDR1 and CDR2: ENHRY, SYGVKD.